This T cell receptor beta chain stems from a study of identical twins (dated by TCRdb to 2016 to 2017). Regarding the complete study: To test whether fetal clonotypes persist, this study deep-sequenced TCR alpha and beta repertoires from monozygotic twins, from unrelated adults of various ages, and from cord blood. To rule out contamination, the twin experiments were replicated at different times with different library preparation protocols. The research as a whole found: Zero-insertion analyses could be partly confounded by invariant T cells such as MAIT and iNKT, although diverse VJ usage argued against such confounding for most clonotypes. A weaker excess of twin sharing was found in beta out-of-frame sequences because the signal-to-noise ratio was lowered by fewer shared sequences. In monozygotic twins, recombination models systematically underestimated out-of-frame TCR alpha sharing, but the models matched the sharing seen between unrelated individuals. Because the same donors could not be followed over many years, conclusions were based on cross-sectional statistical analysis. Abundant cord blood beta clonotypes carried fewer insertions; young adult naive repertoires showed a weaker similar trend, while memory repertoires showed none. Compared with coincidental sharing between unrelated individuals, out-of-frame TCR alpha sequences shared between twins had an excess of sequences with low generation probability.

Ten or more counts support this clonotype. The clone's antigen remains unknown. No much larger clone is present one base from it, and per-base qualities are unavailable. The library was obtained by 5' RACE. Sequencing took place on an Illumina HiSeq 2000. A universal primer binding site was added through template switching, and the final cDNA carried a unique molecular identifier so that TCR cDNA molecules could be counted accurately. Specific primers in the conserved constant-segment region were used to synthesize first-strand cDNA for the TCR alpha and beta chains. To control for contamination, every cDNA library was double barcoded, receiving both a SMART-Mk sample barcode and Illumina barcodes. TruSeq adapter sequences and Illumina sample barcodes were added in two successive PCR steps. The Illumina HiSeq platform was used with custom primers to sequence TCR alpha and beta cDNA libraries. The paper's processing steps were these. Raw reads were processed with MiGEC to extract unique molecular identifiers, and MiXCR was used to determine CDR3 positions. Recombination models were inferred per individual with the repgenHMM and IGoR tools using an EM algorithm. The analysis of shared clonotypes was done with the tcR package in R, with sharing normalized by the product of cloneset sizes. To study raw recombination without the effects of thymic and clonal selection, out-of-frame nonproductive sequences were analyzed. TCRdb took the public reads, trimmed them with fastp at Q25, ran MiXCR for clone calling and kept in-frame beta chains. Each CDR3 protein appears once, grouped with its most common genes and DNA. V and J calls and clone size were set by TCRdb, not the authors. The sample yields 500,000 or so distinct CDR3 sequences; roughly 13% were counted once. The ten largest clones represent approximately 0.98% of the sample.

Only healthy Caucasian donors were included. The twin cohort consisted of three pairs of female monozygotic twins, all aged 18 to 29 years. Positive isolation kits from Invitrogen were used to isolate CD4+ and CD8+ T cell populations. V is clipped by 5 bases and J by 1 base, and the sequence between their germline boundaries is 13 bases long. Measured from the cysteine to the phenylalanine, the CDR3 is 15 residues long. The read is trimmed to its CDR3 DNA, 45 bases read in frame from base 1. The CDR1 and CDR2 encoded by the germline V gene are SGHTA and FQGNSA. These sequences were also reported in another study, on yellow fever vaccine responses in identical twins. As the second publication notes: The authors reported that the T cell response to vaccination in identical twins appeared partly convergent and partly personalized. Focusing on identical twins, the study followed the T cell clones that responded to the vaccine, and did so with precision.

The receptor chain draws on TRBV7-2 and TRBJ2-3; the D gene identity is not certain. This TCR came from a woman aged 18-29 years in good health. Input material: CD4+ T cells sorted from blood. The DNA is as follows: TGTGCCAGCAGCCCCGAGTTTGGGCGCACAGATACGCAGTATTTT. Its translation reads: CASSPEFGRTDTQYF.